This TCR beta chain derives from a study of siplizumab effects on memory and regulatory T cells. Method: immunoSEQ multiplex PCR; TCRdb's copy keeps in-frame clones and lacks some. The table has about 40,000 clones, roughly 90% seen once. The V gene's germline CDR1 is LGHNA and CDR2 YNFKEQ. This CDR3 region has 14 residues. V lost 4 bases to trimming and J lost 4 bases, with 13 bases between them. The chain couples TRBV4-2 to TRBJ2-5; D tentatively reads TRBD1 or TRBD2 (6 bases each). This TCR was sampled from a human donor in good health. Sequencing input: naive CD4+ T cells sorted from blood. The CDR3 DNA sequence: TGTGCCAGCAGCCCTAGGGGGGTAGTAGAGACCCAGTACTTC. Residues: CASSPRGVVETQYF.